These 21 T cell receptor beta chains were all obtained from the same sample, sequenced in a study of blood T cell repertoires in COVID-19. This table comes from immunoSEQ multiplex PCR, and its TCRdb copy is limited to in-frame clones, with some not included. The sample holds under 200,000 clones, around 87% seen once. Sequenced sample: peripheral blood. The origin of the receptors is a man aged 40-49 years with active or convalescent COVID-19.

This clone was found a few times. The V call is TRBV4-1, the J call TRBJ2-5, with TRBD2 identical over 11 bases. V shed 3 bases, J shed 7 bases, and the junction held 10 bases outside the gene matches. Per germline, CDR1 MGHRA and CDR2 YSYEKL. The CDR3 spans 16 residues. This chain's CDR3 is CASSQSSSGGAGTQYF. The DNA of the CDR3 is TGCGCCAGCAGCCAGTCGAGTAGCGGGGGGGCCGGGACCCAGTACTTC.

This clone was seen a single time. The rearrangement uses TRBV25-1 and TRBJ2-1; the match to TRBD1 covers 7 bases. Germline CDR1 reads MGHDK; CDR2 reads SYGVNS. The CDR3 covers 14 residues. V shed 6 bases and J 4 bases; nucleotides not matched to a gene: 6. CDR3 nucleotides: TGTGCCAGCAGGGAGACAGGGCGGTACAATGAGCAGTTCTTC. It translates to CASRETGRYNEQFF.

CDR3 DNA: TGTGCCAGCAGCCCCCGTAGTAGCTCACTAGAGACCCAGTACTTC. Protein: CASSPRSSSLETQYF. The V call is TRBV11-2, the J call TRBJ2-5; D gene unclear. Germline V gene data show CDR1 as SGHAT and CDR2 as FQNNGV. CDR3 size: 15 residues. Trimming shortened V by 5 bases and J by 4 bases, and 17 bases separated the two germline ends.

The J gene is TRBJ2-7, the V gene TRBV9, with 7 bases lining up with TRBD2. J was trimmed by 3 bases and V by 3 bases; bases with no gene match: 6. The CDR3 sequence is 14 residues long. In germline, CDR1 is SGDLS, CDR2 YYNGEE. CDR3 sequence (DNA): TGTGCCAGCAGCGCCTCACCGGGAGGCTACGAGCAGTACTTC. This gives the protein CASSASPGGYEQYF.

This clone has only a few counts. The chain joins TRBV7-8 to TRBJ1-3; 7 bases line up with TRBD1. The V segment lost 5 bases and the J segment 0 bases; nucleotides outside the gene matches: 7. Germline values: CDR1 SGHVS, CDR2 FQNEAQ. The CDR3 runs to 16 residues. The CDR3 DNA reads TGTGCCAGCAGCAGCAGGACAGGCGACTCTGGAAACACCATATATTTT. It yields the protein CASSSRTGDSGNTIYF.

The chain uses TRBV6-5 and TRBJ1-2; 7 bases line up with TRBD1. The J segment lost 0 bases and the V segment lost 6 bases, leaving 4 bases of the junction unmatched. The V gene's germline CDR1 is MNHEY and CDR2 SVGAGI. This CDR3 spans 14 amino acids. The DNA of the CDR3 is TGTGCCAGCAGGAGGGACAGTTCTAACTATGGCTACACCTTC. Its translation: CASRRDSSNYGYTF.

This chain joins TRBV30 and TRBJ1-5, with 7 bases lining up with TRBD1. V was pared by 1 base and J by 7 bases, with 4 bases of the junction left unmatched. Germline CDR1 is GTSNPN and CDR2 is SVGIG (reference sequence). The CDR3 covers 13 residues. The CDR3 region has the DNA TGTGCCTGGAGTGGACAGGGCGGGCAGCCCCAGCATTTT. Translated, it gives CAWSGQGGQPQHF.

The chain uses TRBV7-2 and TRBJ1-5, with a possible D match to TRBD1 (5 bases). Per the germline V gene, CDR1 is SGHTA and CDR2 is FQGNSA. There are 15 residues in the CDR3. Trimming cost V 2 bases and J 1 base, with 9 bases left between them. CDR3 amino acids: CASSLQGGSNQPQHF. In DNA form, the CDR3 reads TGTGCCAGCAGCTTACAGGGAGGGAGCAATCAGCCCCAGCATTTT. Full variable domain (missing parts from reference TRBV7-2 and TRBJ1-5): GAGVSQSPSNKVTEKGKDVELRCDPISGHTALYWYRQSLGQGLEFLIYFQGNSAPDKSGLPSDRFSAERTGGSVSTLTIQRTQQEDSAVYLCASSLQGGSNQPQHFGDGTRLSIL.

This chain's CDR3 is CASSQDAGGGIGGELFF. CDR3 DNA: TGTGCCAGCAGCCAAGATGCCGGCGGGGGTATAGGCGGGGAGCTGTTTTTT. The rearrangement links TRBV3-1 (or the pseudogene TRBV3-2) to TRBJ2-2, with TRBD2 identical over 7 bases. Losses at the gene ends were 0 bases for V and 7 bases for J; bases not matched to a gene: 11. CDR3 length: 17 residues. From germline, CDR1 is LGHDT and CDR2 YNNKEL (reference sequence).

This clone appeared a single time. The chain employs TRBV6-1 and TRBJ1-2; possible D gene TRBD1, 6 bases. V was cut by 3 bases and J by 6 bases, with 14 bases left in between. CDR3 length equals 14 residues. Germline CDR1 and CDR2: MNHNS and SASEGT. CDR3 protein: CASSERGASDGYTF. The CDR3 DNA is TGTGCCAGCAGTGAGCGGGGGGCTTCCGATGGCTACACCTTC.

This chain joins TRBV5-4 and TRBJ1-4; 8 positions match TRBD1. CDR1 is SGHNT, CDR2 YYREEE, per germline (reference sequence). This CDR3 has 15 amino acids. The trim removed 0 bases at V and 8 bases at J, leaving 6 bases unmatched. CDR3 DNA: TGTGCCAGCAGCTTGGGGGGGGACAGGCCAGAAAAACTGTTTTTT. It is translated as CASSLGGDRPEKLFF.

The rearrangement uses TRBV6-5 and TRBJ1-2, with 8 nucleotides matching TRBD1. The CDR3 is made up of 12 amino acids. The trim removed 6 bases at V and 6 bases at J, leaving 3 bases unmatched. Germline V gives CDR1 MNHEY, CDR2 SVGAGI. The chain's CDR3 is CASRDRAHGYTF. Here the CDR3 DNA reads TGTGCCAGCAGGGACAGGGCCCATGGCTACACCTTC.

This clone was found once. CDR3 bases: TGTGCCAGCAGTAACTTCCGGGACACCGAGCAGTACTTC. This translates into CASSNFRDTEQYF. This chain links TRBV2 with TRBJ2-7, with a possible D match to TRBD1 (6 bases). The germline V gene has CDR1 SNHLY and CDR2 FYNNEI. This CDR3 has 13 residues. V gave up 5 bases and J gave up 6 bases, with 14 bases separating them.

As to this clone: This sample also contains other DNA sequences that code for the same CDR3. CDR3: CASSFDTNTEAFF. The CDR3 DNA is TGTGCCAGCAGCTTCGACACGAACACTGAAGCTTTCTTT. The rearrangement links TRBV7-3 to TRBJ1-1; D ambiguous. The germline V and J ends were trimmed by 3 bases and 1 base, with 6 bases remaining between them. The CDR3 has 13 amino acids. From germline, CDR1 is SGHTA and CDR2 FQGTGA.

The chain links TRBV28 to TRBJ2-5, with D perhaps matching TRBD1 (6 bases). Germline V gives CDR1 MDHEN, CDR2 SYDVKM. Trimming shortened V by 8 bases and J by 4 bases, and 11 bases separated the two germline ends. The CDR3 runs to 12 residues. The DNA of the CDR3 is TGTGCCAGCCTCACAGGGAGAGAGACCCAGTACTTC. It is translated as CASLTGRETQYF.

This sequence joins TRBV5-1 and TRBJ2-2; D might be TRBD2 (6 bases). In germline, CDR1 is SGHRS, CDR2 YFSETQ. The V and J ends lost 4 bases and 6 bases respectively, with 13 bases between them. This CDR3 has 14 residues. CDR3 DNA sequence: TGCGCCAGCAGCGGAAGACTAGTTTCCGGGGAGCTGTTTTTT. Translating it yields CASSGRLVSGELFF.

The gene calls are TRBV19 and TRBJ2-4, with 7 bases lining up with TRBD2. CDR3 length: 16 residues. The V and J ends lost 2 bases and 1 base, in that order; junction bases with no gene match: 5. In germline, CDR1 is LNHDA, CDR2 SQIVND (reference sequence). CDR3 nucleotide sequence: TGTGCCAGTAGTATATTCGGGGGGACCGCCAAAAACATTCAGTACTTC. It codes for CASSIFGGTAKNIQYF.

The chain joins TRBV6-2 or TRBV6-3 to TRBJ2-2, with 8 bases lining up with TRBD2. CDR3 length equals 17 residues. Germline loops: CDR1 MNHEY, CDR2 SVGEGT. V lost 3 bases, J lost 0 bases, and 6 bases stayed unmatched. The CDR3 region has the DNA TGTGCCAGCAGTTATCGGCGGGGGGCCCCGAACACCGGGGAGCTGTTTTTT. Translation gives CASSYRRGAPNTGELFF.

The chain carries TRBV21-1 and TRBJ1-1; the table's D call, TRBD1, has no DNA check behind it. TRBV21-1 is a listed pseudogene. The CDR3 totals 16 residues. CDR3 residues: CASSKPRGFENTEAFF. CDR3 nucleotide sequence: TGTGCCAGCAGCAAACCCAGGGGATTCGAGAACACTGAAGCTTTCTTT.

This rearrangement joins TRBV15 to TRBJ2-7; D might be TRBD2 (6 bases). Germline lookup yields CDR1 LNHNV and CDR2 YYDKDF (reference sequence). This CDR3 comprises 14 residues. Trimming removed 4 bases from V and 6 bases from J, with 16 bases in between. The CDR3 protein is CATSTPGDLPEQYF. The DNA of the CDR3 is TGTGCCACCAGCACGCCGGGGGACCTACCCGAGCAGTACTTC.

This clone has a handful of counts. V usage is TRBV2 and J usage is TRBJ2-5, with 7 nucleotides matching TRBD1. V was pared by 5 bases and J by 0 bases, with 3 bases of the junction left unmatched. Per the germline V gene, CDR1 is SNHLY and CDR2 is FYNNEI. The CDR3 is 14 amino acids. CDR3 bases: TGTGCCAGCAGTCAGGACAGGTACCAAGAGACCCAGTACTTC. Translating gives CASSQDRYQETQYF. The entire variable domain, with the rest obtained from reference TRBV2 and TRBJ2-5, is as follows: EPEVTQTPSHQVTQMGQEVILRCVPISNHLYFYWYRQILGQKVEFLVSFYNNEISEKSEIFDDQFSVERPDGSNFTLKIRSTKLEDSAMYFCASSQDRYQETQYFGPGTRLLVL.